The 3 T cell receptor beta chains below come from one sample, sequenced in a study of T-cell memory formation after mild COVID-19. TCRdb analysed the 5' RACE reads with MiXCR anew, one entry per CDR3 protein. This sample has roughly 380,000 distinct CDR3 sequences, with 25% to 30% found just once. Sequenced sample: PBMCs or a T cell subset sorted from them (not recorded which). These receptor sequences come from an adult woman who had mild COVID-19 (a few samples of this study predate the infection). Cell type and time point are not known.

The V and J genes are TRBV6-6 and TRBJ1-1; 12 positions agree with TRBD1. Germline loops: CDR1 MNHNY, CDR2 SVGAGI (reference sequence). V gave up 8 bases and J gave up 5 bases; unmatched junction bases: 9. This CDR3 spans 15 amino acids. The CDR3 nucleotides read TGTGCCAGCCTCCGGGACAGGGGGCCGGGGACTGAAGCTTTCTTT. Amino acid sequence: CASLRDRGPGTEAFF.

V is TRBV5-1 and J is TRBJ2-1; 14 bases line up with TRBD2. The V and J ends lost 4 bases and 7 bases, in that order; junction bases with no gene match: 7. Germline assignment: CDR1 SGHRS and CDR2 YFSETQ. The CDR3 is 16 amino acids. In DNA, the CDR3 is TGCGCCAGCAGCCCTGAGGGGACTAGCGGGAGAAATGAGCAGTTCTTC. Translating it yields CASSPEGTSGRNEQFF. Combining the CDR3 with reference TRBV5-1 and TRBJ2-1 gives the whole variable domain KAGVTQTPRYLIKTRGQQVTLSCSPISGHRSVSWYQQTPGQGLQFLFEYFSETQRNKGNFPGRFSGRQFSNSRSEMNVSTLELGDSALYLCASSPEGTSGRNEQFFGPGTRLTVL.

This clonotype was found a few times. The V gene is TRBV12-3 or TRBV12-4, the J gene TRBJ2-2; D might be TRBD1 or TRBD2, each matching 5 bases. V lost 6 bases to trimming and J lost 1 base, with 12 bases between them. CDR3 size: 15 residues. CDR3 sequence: CASRGTSMNTGELFF. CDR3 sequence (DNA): TGTGCCAGCAGAGGGACGTCCATGAACACCGGGGAGCTGTTTTTT.